This T cell receptor beta chain was captured in a study of CD8 T cells in Susac syndrome (dated by TCRdb to the late 2010s). About the study as a whole: Whether CD8+ T cell activation and differentiation in Susac syndrome was antigen driven was tested using repertoire sequencing. Clonality of the CD8+ T cell repertoire was compared between about a dozen healthy donors, roughly 14 Susac syndrome patients and around 15 multiple sclerosis patients.

Comment on this clonotype: There is no known antigen for this receptor. Base qualities were left out, and no much larger clone turns up one base away.

Peripheral blood CD8+ and CD4+ T cells from healthy donors, Susac syndrome patients and multiple sclerosis patients were profiled by high-throughput TCR beta sequencing. Multiple sclerosis controls were treatment-naive patients with stable or active relapsing-remitting disease fulfilling revised McDonald criteria. Bulk CD8+ and CD4+ T cells were purified by magnetic negative isolation, whereas CD8+ TEMRA cells were enriched by FACS. Blood was collected in EDTA tubes and processed within 24 hours, with PBMCs isolated through density gradient centrifugation. PBMCs intended for TCR sequencing were frozen in liquid nitrogen and were later thawed in a 37 degrees C water bath. The sorted or isolated CD4+, CD8+ and CD8+ TEMRA cells had a purity of 90% or higher. RNA was extracted using the RNeasy kit, and roughly 0.5 to 1 microgram was reverse transcribed with random hexamers. The immunoSEQ multiplex PCR assay, which covers 54 Vbeta and 13 Jbeta segments, was used to amplify TCR beta CDR3 regions. PCR amplification bias was corrected using a synthetic template baseline for primer optimization and computational correction. As for the authors' bioinformatics: Reads were assigned to V, D and J genes according to IMGT and analyzed in immunoSEQ Analyzer, with only productive sequences retained. Clonality was computed as one minus Shannon entropy normalized by log2 of the number of productive unique sequences. For each patient and control, public and private clones were evaluated among the 100 most prevalent clones. A clone was defined as Susac-specific if it was absent from the healthy and MS cohorts, from some 1,100 published viral clones and from other ImmuneACCESS disease sequences. The public reads were run again by TCRdb, first through fastp at Q25 and then through MiXCR, and only productive beta chains were kept. Every distinct CDR3 protein forms one entry, paired with its most common genes and DNA. What appears here as the V and J calls and clone size reflects TCRdb's work, not the paper's. The sample data list 130,000 or so distinct CDR3 sequences, and around 75% of these were observed just once. Roughly 0.5% of the sample belongs to the ten largest clones.

What the authors observed across the whole study: The TCR sequencing and HLA analysis was acknowledged to have included a relatively small number of individuals.

The TCR comes from a human donor with multiple sclerosis. What was sequenced was CD8+ T cells from PBMCs.

Here the CDR3 is given as CASSWGPRCLETQYF. The nucleotide sequence reads as follows: TGTGCCAGCAGCTGGGGACCTCGGTGCCTGGAGACCCAGTACTTC. Recombination linked TRBV5-6 to TRBJ2-5; the D gene is perhaps TRBD1 or TRBD2, each of them matching over 5 bases. Trimming takes 3 bases from V and 5 bases from J, and the germline ends sit 17 bases apart. The germline V gene provides CDR1 SGHDT and CDR2 YYEEEE. Its CDR3 holds 15 amino acids, cysteine through phenylalanine. The CDR3 DNA has 45 bases and is translated from base 1.